Sequencing of this T cell receptor beta chain was carried out in a study of cytomegalovirus exposure and HLA in healthy donors (dated by TCRdb to about 2017). Concerning the study at large: According to an earlier analysis of around 600 of the donors, some 180 million T cells yielded roughly 100 million unique TCR beta sequences and about 280 Gb of sequence data. Using immunosequencing, the study profiled T cell repertoires from around 680 subjects and related those repertoires to cytomegalovirus serostatus. An earlier analysis of roughly 600 of the donors used high-throughput TCR beta sequencing to judge whether each TCR beta V gene segment behaved as functional or pseudogenic. A separate validation cohort of over a hundred different subjects was used in addition to the approximately 700-subject first cohort. Donor age, sex, ethnicity and CMV serostatus were collected together with the repertoire data. Because of strong linkage in the cohort, four or five DR-DQ haplotypes were treated as single units for association and clustering. An early release covering roughly 640 HLA-typed donors comprised 300 to 350 gigabases of sequencing data and tens of millions of unique TCR sequences. To predict cytomegalovirus infection status, the study combined high-throughput TCR immunosequencing, statistical association of individual TCRs with disease status, and machine learning. All discovery cohort repertoires had been generated using a single sequencing platform. The aim of the study was to test whether cataloging public T cell receptors could identify signatures of past pathogen exposure. A later genetic analysis used genome-wide SNP genotypes for about 60% of the roughly 700 donors, treating that subset as a discovery cohort. The genetic ancestry cluster associated with self-reported Caucasian donors included 81% of the roughly 360 genotyped donors. A later analysis re-analyzed previously published TCR beta repertoires from several hundred donors and added high-resolution HLA genotyping to study TCR occurrence patterns. Class I and class II HLA loci were covered by the typing at four-digit resolution. Typing coverage differed by locus: A, B, C, DRB1 and DQB1 were typed in roughly 620-630 donors, DQA1 in 522, DPA1 in some 600, and DPB1 in just under 480. Among about 400 genotyped donors of the cohort, an average of approximately 240,000 unique TCR beta nucleotide sequences was sequenced per donor, of which about 18% were non-productive. The later analysis used no new phenotypic data to find candidate immune exposures, relying instead on TCR beta sequences and their occurrence across donors.

Findings and caveats that apply to the study as a whole: Because HLA typing was missing for some donors at each locus, association tests included only the typed subset. The authors suggested that the approach could potentially be extended to other disease states and immunological phenotypes. Some 16 rarely observed V segments, including chromosome 9 orphons, were excluded from the earlier analysis of approximately 500 of the donors because counts were too low. A later analysis reported that several top co-occurrence clusters appeared linked to parvovirus B19, influenza, CMV and Epstein-Barr virus. A later genetic analysis associated a missense DCLRE1C variant with V-gene and J-gene trimming of TCR beta chains, and an independent cohort replicated the association. In vitro tests confirmed that a few of the cytomegalovirus-associated TCR beta chains recognize cytomegalovirus antigens. Most CMV-associated TCR beta chains appeared to be HLA-restricted in a later analysis, and the HLA associations seemed to be driven largely by CMV exposure. The only immune exposure information available for the cohort was CMV serostatus. Most TCR sequences were seen in very few donors, while some public TCRs were found in many individuals. In a later analysis, HLA-associated TCR beta chains were found to be more clonally expanded and to have lower generation probabilities than equally common non-associated chains. In this cohort, only TCR beta chains were sequenced, and detectable features were limited by the absence of alpha or paired-chain data. Because the 87-base-pair reads could not distinguish some IMGT-functional V segments, including TRBV6-2 and TRBV6-3, those segments were excluded. Linkage disequilibrium might explain the correlated functional status among segregating V segments, but an unknown experimental factor could not be ruled out. The sequencing pipeline was judged likely to have produced a cluster of highly shared sequence variants as a technical artifact. The study gave a list of some 150 TCR beta chains associated with cytomegalovirus. A further reported finding was that TCR beta sequences accurately predicted the HLA-A and HLA-B alleles for most subjects in the first cohort. In an earlier analysis of a few hundred of the donors, most TCR beta V segments were observed in productive rearrangements about 90% or about 30% of the time, broadly matching IMGT annotations. Roughly uniform sequencing depth across donors was assumed in presence/absence analyses, although this assumption may not hold. When HLA alleles, especially DR and DQ, strongly co-occurred, TCR associations were difficult to assign to individual alleles. Compared with the approximately 720-donor mean, donors in an Asian-associated ancestry cluster had fewer N-insertions in productive TCRs, according to a later genetic analysis. In a later analysis, some 17,000 TCR beta sequences were associated with specific HLA alleles at a false discovery rate of 0.05. According to a later analysis, TCR association rates differed among HLA loci, with DRB1 alleles showing the most associated TCRs and HLA-C alleles showing the fewest. The classifier was reported to diagnose cytomegalovirus status with high specificity and sensitivity in both the original and validation cohorts.

Details on this clone: Its antigen target is currently unknown. There are no base qualities to consult, and no much larger clone falls within one base.

The library relied on the immunoSEQ multiplex PCR assay. For the multiplex PCR, a mixture combining 60 forward primers for TCR Vbeta segments and 13 reverse primers for TCR Jbeta segments was used. The CDR3 region of rearranged TCR beta genes was amplified from genomic DNA by a multiplex PCR assay. Amplified TCR beta libraries were sequenced as 87-base-pair reads on the Illumina HiSeq System. Per the original workflow: A later analysis counted about 80 million unique TCR beta chains across the 500 to 850 repertoires, and 9 million to 14 million of these chains were shared by at least two donors. To remove PCR and sequencing errors, raw reads were error-corrected and collapsed into unique sequences using a nearest-neighbor algorithm that merged closely related sequences. V, D and J gene segments were assigned by aligning CDR3 sequences to IMGT reference sequences. For a sequence to be retained, a match of at least six nucleotides to both a V gene segment and a J gene segment was required. Rearrangements were classified as productive when the CDR3 lacked stop codons and remained in frame with V and J, and all other rearrangements were classified as non-productive. Following IMGT convention, CDR3 was defined as the stretch from the second conserved V-encoded cysteine up to the conserved J-encoded phenylalanine. The earlier analysis of 500 to 650 of the donors excluded any sequence lacking an unambiguous match to a single V gene segment. An earlier analysis of 587 of the donors classified V segments as functional when productive rearrangements were above 56.7% and as segregating when the standard deviation between donors was above 5%. A statistical classification framework was developed to diagnose cytomegalovirus status using the catalog of TCR beta chain sequences. V and J gene assignment, in a later analysis, came from comparing TCR nucleotide sequences with IMGT/GENE-DB human TR gene sequences. Using the TCRdist pipeline, a later analysis assigned CDR3 sequences along with most-parsimonious VDJ recombination scenarios. In a later analysis, every TCR beta chain was defined by the combination of its CDR3 amino acid sequence and its V-gene family, and reads without a unique V-gene family were dropped. To address suspected cross-contamination and a sequencing artifact, a later analysis removed around 590 highly shared, low-generation-probability nucleotide sequences. A later analysis calculated a clonal expansion index for each public chain from normalized within-repertoire ranks of inferred template counts. A later analysis computed generation probabilities with a VDJ recombination model fitted to out-of-frame rearrangements, and checked the results against IGoR. In a later analysis, TCR-TCR, TCR-HLA and TCR-CMV co-occurrence was scored with hypergeometric tests, and a repertoire-size bias correction was applied to TCR pairs. A later analysis estimated false discovery rates by permuting HLA or CMV assignments 20 times. In a later analysis, co-occurring TCRs were grouped using DBSCAN, and TCRdist sequence similarity was added for clustering within HLA-allele-positive subsets. For co-occurrence clustering, repertoires with fewer than 30,000 or more than 120,000 public chains were excluded, along with roughly 5 repertoires with anomalous nucleotide sharing. Sourced from immuneACCESS, this table was stored by TCRdb with only in-frame sequences that have V and J called. A share of the clones is absent; for the studies checked, an unresolved V gene accounts for under half, and the remainder has no known explanation. Clone size and the V and J calls come from that table; the DNA yielded D and trimming. The sample has 150,000 to 200,000 clones on record, approximately 80% of them singletons. The top ten clonotypes cover 5% to 6% of the sample.

The cohort was made up of about 610 healthy bone marrow donors. At the time of sampling, all cohort members were nominally healthy, though unrecorded immune exposures were likely present. The donor tested CMV seropositive, placing the donor among the roughly 300 seropositive members of the cohort. A peripheral blood sample was provided by each donor, and peripheral blood mononuclear cells were used for TCR beta sequencing. The Qiagen DNeasy Blood Extraction Kit was used to extract genomic DNA from the blood cell samples. Per the germline V gene (reference sequence), LNHDA is the CDR1 and SQIVND is the CDR2. Counted from cysteine to phenylalanine, this CDR3 has 11 amino acids. Solely the CDR3 DNA is kept, with 33 bases framed from the first base. The germline ends are 7 bases apart after V is trimmed by 7 bases and J by 4 bases.

The TCR sequence derives from a woman aged 25 to 39 in good health and CMV-seropositive. The chain joins TRBV19 to TRBJ1-1; there is no confident call for the D gene. Sequenced material: PBMCs. The DNA sequence is TGTGCCAGTACTCGGGGCACTGAAGCTTTCTTT. This encodes CASTRGTEAFF.